The present T cell receptor beta chain was sequenced within a study of T cell responses to AZD1222 COVID-19 vaccine. Broader study findings: Repertoires were obtained only post-peak T cell response. The donor group comprised mostly white British people and more females; the analysis possibly underestimated clonal diversity.

Method: immunoSEQ multiplex PCR; TCRdb's copy keeps in-frame clones and lacks some. Here the sample spans 80,000 to 95,000 clones, approximately 90% being singletons. Worth noting for this clone: Its antigen is not identified.

V was clipped by 4 bases and J by 7 bases; unmatched bases: 4. Germline V gene data show CDR1 as SGHNT and CDR2 as YYREEE (reference sequence). This CDR3 spans 15 amino acids. The clonotype was recovered from an adult in good health. The source material was peripheral blood, sampled on day 0 of AZD1222 vaccination. This sequence joins TRBV5-4 and TRBJ2-1, with 14 positions matching TRBD2. This CDR3 is CASSTGLAGGNEQFF. CDR3 coding DNA: TGTGCCAGCAGCACCGGACTAGCGGGGGGAAATGAGCAGTTCTTC.